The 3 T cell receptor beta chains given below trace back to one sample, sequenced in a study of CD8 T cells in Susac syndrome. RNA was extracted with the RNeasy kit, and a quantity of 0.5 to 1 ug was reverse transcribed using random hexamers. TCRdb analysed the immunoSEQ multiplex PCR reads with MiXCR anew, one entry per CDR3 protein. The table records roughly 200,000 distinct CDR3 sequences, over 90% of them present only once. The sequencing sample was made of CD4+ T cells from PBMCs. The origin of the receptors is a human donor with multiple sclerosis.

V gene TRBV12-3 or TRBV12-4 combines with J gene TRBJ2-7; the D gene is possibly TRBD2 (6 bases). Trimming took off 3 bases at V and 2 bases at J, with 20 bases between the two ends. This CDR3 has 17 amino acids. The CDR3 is CASSLDTGGLEPYEQYF. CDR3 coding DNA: TGTGCCAGCAGTTTGGATACAGGAGGGTTAGAACCCTACGAGCAGTACTTC.

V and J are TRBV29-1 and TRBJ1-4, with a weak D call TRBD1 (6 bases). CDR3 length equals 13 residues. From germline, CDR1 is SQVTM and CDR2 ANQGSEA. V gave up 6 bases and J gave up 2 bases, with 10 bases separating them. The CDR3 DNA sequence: TGCAGCGTACCAGGGGTTACTAATGAAAAACTGTTTTTT. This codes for CSVPGVTNEKLFF.

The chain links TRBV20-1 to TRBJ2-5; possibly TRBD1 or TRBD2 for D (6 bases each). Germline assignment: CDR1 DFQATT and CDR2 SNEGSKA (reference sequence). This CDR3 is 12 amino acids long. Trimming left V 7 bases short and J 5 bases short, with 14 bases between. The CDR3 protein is CSVTRGRETQYF. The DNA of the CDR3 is TGCAGTGTTACGAGGGGGAGGGAGACCCAGTACTTC.